A selection of T cell receptor beta chains follows, all from one sample in a study of T-cell memory formation after mild COVID-19. TCRdb itself ran the 5' RACE reads through MiXCR, one entry per CDR3 protein. The sample includes about 100,000 distinct CDR3 sequences, 11% of them seen just once. Source material: PBMCs or a T cell subset sorted from them (not recorded which). All receptors come from a man aged 18 to 29 who had mild COVID-19 (a few samples of this study predate the infection). Cell type and time point are not known. CDR3s include the opening cysteine and the closing phenylalanine or tryptophan. The D gene is left open where the match is weak. Clone size is not always given. Where it is, it says once, few, many or a class for expanded clones.

abundance: many
v_gene: TRBV4-1
d_gene: -
len: 16
j_gene: TRBJ1-2
CDR3aa: CASSQEPLTGTGGYTF
CDR3nt: TGCGCCAGCAGCCAAGAGCCATTAACAGGAACAGGTGGCTACACCTTC

abundance: -
v_gene: TRBV4-3
d_gene: -
len: 15
j_gene: TRBJ1-1
CDR3aa: CASSQDLALRATAFF
CDR3nt: TGCGCCAGCAGCCAAGATTTAGCTTTACGGGCGACCGCTTTCTTT

abundance: -
v_gene: TRBV11-2
d_gene: TRBD1
len: 14
j_gene: TRBJ2-7
CDR3aa: CASTIQGIPGEQYF
CDR3nt: TGTGCCAGCACCATACAGGGGATTCCGGGGGAGCAGTACTTC

abundance: few
v_gene: TRBV7-9
d_gene: -
len: 12
j_gene: TRBJ2-1
CDR3aa: CASAVRDNEQFF
CDR3nt: TGTGCCAGCGCCGTAAGGGACAATGAGCAGTTCTTC

abundance: -
v_gene: TRBV7-9
d_gene: TRBD1
len: 18
j_gene: TRBJ1-5
CDR3aa: CASDSGTGPNRSNQPQHF
CDR3nt: TGTGCCAGCGACTCCGGGACAGGCCCAAATAGAAGCAATCAGCCCCAGCATTTT

abundance: many
v_gene: TRBV4-3
d_gene: TRBD2
len: 18
j_gene: TRBJ2-3
CDR3aa: CASSQDILAGGYTDTQYF
CDR3nt: TGCGCCAGCAGCCAAGATATCCTAGCGGGGGGATACACAGATACGCAGTATTTT

abundance: few
v_gene: TRBV14
d_gene: -
len: 13
j_gene: TRBJ1-1
CDR3aa: CASSLRVNTEAFF
CDR3nt: TGTGCCAGCAGCCTACGGGTGAACACTGAAGCTTTCTTT

abundance: few
v_gene: TRBV7-2
d_gene: -
len: 14
j_gene: TRBJ2-4
CDR3aa: CASSCRGAKNIQYF
CDR3nt: TGTGCCAGCAGCTGCAGAGGGGCCAAAAACATTCAGTACTTC

abundance: few
v_gene: TRBV12-3/TRBV12-4
d_gene: -
len: 13
j_gene: TRBJ2-2
CDR3aa: CASKRPGTGELFF
CDR3nt: TGTGCCAGCAAAAGGCCAGGGACCGGGGAGCTGTTTTTT

abundance: -
v_gene: TRBV23-1
d_gene: -
len: 14
j_gene: TRBJ1-5
CDR3aa: CASSQGDSLRPQHF
CDR3nt: TGCGCCAGCAGTCAAGGGGATTCTCTCCGGCCCCAGCATTTT

abundance: -
v_gene: TRBV7-9
d_gene: TRBD1
len: 14
j_gene: TRBJ1-6
CDR3aa: CASSMTGYNSPLHF
CDR3nt: TGTGCCAGCAGCATGACAGGGTATAATTCACCCCTCCACTTT

abundance: many
v_gene: TRBV29-1
d_gene: TRBD1
len: 13
j_gene: TRBJ2-3
CDR3aa: CSIDATGADTQYF
CDR3nt: TGCAGCATTGACGCGACAGGGGCAGATACGCAGTATTTT

abundance: -
v_gene: TRBV7-6
d_gene: -
len: 16
j_gene: TRBJ2-3
CDR3aa: CASSLGRDNFPDTQYF
CDR3nt: TGTGCCAGCAGTCTAGGACGTGACAATTTTCCAGATACGCAGTATTTT

abundance: -
v_gene: TRBV5-4
d_gene: -
len: 15
j_gene: TRBJ1-1
CDR3aa: CASSFWNPGNTEAFF
CDR3nt: TGTGCCAGCAGCTTCTGGAACCCGGGGAACACTGAAGCTTTCTTT

abundance: -
v_gene: TRBV29-1
d_gene: TRBD2
len: 13
j_gene: TRBJ2-5
CDR3aa: CSVAAGLTGTQYF
CDR3nt: TGCAGCGTTGCAGCGGGACTAACCGGGACCCAGTACTTC

abundance: many
v_gene: TRBV5-1
d_gene: -
len: 19
j_gene: TRBJ2-7
CDR3aa: CASSLPTGHRVDRSYEQYF
CDR3nt: TGCGCCAGCAGCTTGCCCACGGGACACAGGGTTGATCGGTCCTACGAGCAGTACTTC

abundance: -
v_gene: TRBV4-1
d_gene: -
len: 15
j_gene: TRBJ2-1
CDR3aa: CASSPPQGSYNEQFF
CDR3nt: TGCGCCAGCAGCCCCCCCCAAGGCTCCTACAATGAGCAGTTCTTC

abundance: many
v_gene: TRBV7-9
d_gene: -
len: 13
j_gene: TRBJ2-7
CDR3aa: CASSLGRTYEQYF
CDR3nt: TGTGCCAGCAGCCTCGGACGAACCTACGAGCAGTACTTC

abundance: many
v_gene: TRBV6-6
d_gene: TRBD2
len: 18
j_gene: TRBJ2-5
CDR3aa: CASSYFRPAGGPQETQYF
CDR3nt: TGTGCCAGCAGTTACTTCCGGCCAGCGGGGGGCCCTCAAGAGACCCAGTACTTC

abundance: -
v_gene: TRBV15
d_gene: TRBD1
len: 17
j_gene: TRBJ1-4
CDR3aa: CATSTNLDRVTSEKLFF
CDR3nt: TGTGCCACCAGCACGAACTTGGACAGGGTAACATCAGAAAAACTGTTTTTT

abundance: -
v_gene: TRBV27
d_gene: -
len: 12
j_gene: TRBJ2-5
CDR3aa: CASSPLGETQYF
CDR3nt: TGTGCCAGCAGCCCCCTAGGGGAGACCCAGTACTTC

abundance: -
v_gene: TRBV4-1
d_gene: -
len: 14
j_gene: TRBJ2-2
CDR3aa: CASSPGTNTGELFF
CDR3nt: TGCGCCAGCAGCCCCGGGACTAACACCGGGGAGCTGTTTTTT

abundance: many
v_gene: TRBV29-1
d_gene: -
len: 14
j_gene: TRBJ2-3
CDR3aa: CSVFGSSWTDTQYF
CDR3nt: TGCAGCGTTTTTGGAAGCTCTTGGACAGATACGCAGTATTTT

abundance: -
v_gene: TRBV12-3/TRBV12-4
d_gene: -
len: 14
j_gene: TRBJ1-1
CDR3aa: CASSPTYYGSEAFF
CDR3nt: TGTGCCAGCAGTCCTACCTATTACGGGTCTGAAGCTTTCTTT

abundance: -
v_gene: TRBV6-5
d_gene: TRBD1
len: 14
j_gene: TRBJ1-1
CDR3aa: CASSSTGMYTEAFF
CDR3nt: TGTGCCAGCAGTTCGACAGGGATGTACACTGAAGCTTTCTTT

abundance: few
v_gene: TRBV9
d_gene: -
len: 18
j_gene: TRBJ2-4
CDR3aa: CASSVVSAEKLAKNIQYF
CDR3nt: TGTGCCAGCAGCGTAGTTTCGGCGGAGAAACTAGCCAAAAACATTCAGTACTTC

abundance: few
v_gene: TRBV6-6
d_gene: TRBD1
len: 16
j_gene: TRBJ1-1
CDR3aa: CASSYPGQGGNTEAFF
CDR3nt: TGTGCCAGCAGTTACCCGGGACAGGGGGGGAACACTGAAGCTTTCTTT

abundance: many
v_gene: TRBV7-9
d_gene: -
len: 14
j_gene: TRBJ2-5
CDR3aa: CASSKPGPAGTQYF
CDR3nt: TGTGCCAGCAGTAAACCGGGACCCGCCGGGACCCAGTACTTC

abundance: -
v_gene: TRBV29-1
d_gene: TRBD1
len: 14
j_gene: TRBJ2-5
CDR3aa: CSSRQGQGVETQYF
CDR3nt: TGCAGCTCGCGACAGGGACAGGGCGTGGAGACCCAGTACTTC

abundance: few
v_gene: TRBV25-1
d_gene: TRBD2
len: 12
j_gene: TRBJ2-2
CDR3aa: CASMGGVGELFF
CDR3nt: TGTGCCAGCATGGGGGGGGTCGGGGAGCTGTTTTTT

abundance: -
v_gene: TRBV20-1
d_gene: TRBD2
len: 14
j_gene: TRBJ2-3
CDR3aa: CSARDPGLPDTQYF
CDR3nt: TGCAGTGCTAGAGATCCGGGACTACCAGATACGCAGTATTTT

abundance: -
v_gene: TRBV6-6
d_gene: -
len: 13
j_gene: TRBJ2-4
CDR3aa: CATQGLAKNIQYF
CDR3nt: TGTGCCACCCAGGGCCTAGCCAAAAACATTCAGTACTTC

abundance: -
v_gene: TRBV7-3
d_gene: TRBD2
len: 20
j_gene: TRBJ2-3
CDR3aa: CASSLYPPGLAGEWEDTQYF
CDR3nt: TGTGCCAGCAGCCTATACCCGCCGGGACTAGCGGGGGAGTGGGAAGATACGCAGTATTTT

abundance: few
v_gene: TRBV12-3/TRBV12-4
d_gene: TRBD1
len: 18
j_gene: TRBJ1-5
CDR3aa: CASSPYGQGPVSDQPQHF
CDR3nt: TGTGCCAGCAGTCCGTACGGACAGGGCCCCGTCTCGGATCAGCCCCAGCATTTT

abundance: few
v_gene: TRBV11-2
d_gene: -
len: 11
j_gene: TRBJ2-1
CDR3aa: CASSLVNEQFF
CDR3nt: TGTGCCAGCAGCTTAGTTAATGAGCAGTTCTTC

abundance: -
v_gene: TRBV12-3/TRBV12-4
d_gene: TRBD1
len: 16
j_gene: TRBJ1-4
CDR3aa: CASSGTDRGTNEKLFF
CDR3nt: TGTGCCAGCAGTGGCACGGACAGGGGCACTAATGAAAAACTGTTTTTT

abundance: -
v_gene: TRBV7-2
d_gene: -
len: 15
j_gene: TRBJ1-5
CDR3aa: CASSLARGSNQPQHF
CDR3nt: TGTGCCAGCAGCTTAGCGAGGGGTAGCAATCAGCCCCAGCATTTT